This TCR beta chain was sequenced in a study of T cells in Graves' hyperthyroidism and ophthalmopathy. Regions amplified from RNA transcripts were the TCR beta CDR3 regions. HTBI primers were used for first-round RT-PCR of the TCR CDR3. One entry per CDR3 protein results from TCRdb running MiXCR on the multiplex PCR reads. The sample consists of fewer than 600,000 distinct CDR3 sequences, around 13% of them appearing once. The ends lost 5 bases at V and 7 bases at J; junction bases unmatched: 5. The CDR3 is made up of 13 amino acids. Germline CDR1 reads SGHKS; CDR2 reads YYEKEE (reference sequence). Graves' hyperthyroidism showing no ophthalmopathy progression within 18 months was considered stable. Reasons for excluding patients were uncontrolled infection, other autoimmune disease, pregnancy or lactation. Together with thyroid ultrasound, orbital computed tomography, serum thyroxine and TRAb, clinical symptoms were used for diagnoses.

The receptor was derived from a woman aged 35 to 49 with Graves' hyperthyroidism. The sequencing input was blood. The chain has TRBV5-5 and TRBJ1-4; TRBD1 matches 7 bases. Written as DNA, the CDR3 is TGTGCCAGCAGATCAGGGGGTCTTGAAAAACTGTTTTTT. This encodes CASRSGGLEKLFF. The full variable domain, completed using reference TRBV5-5 and TRBJ1-4, is DAGVTQSPTHLIKTRGQQVTLRCSPISGHKSVSWYQQVLGQGPQFIFQYYEKEERGRGNFPDRFSARQFPNYSSELNVNALLLGDSALYLCASRSGGLEKLFFGSGTQLSVL.